This T cell receptor beta chain originates from a study of T cell responses to AZD1222 COVID-19 vaccine. General study points: Researchers report vaccine-associated CD4 TCRs spanning spike, with dominance at 160-218 and 743-854. Only six or seven AZD1222 recipients were seropositive at baseline. Most donors were white British and more were female, and clonal diversity was possibly underestimated. Reportedly, close to half of spike-specific TCRs are directed against unmutated variant regions.

TCRdb keeps only in-frame clones here, not all; method: immunoSEQ multiplex PCR. The sample lists 150,000 to 200,000 clones, 75% to 90% occurring once. Worth noting for this clone: Its target is not known.

The CDR3 contains 15 residues. Trimming cost V 2 bases and J 6 bases; bases outside gene matches: 6. The germline V gene has CDR1 SGHVS and CDR2 FQNEAQ. The receptor was isolated from an adult in good health. Specimen: peripheral blood, collected on day 0 of AZD1222 vaccination. The chain has TRBV7-8 and TRBJ2-7; TRBD2 agrees at 11 bases. The CDR3 protein is CASSLRLAGGLEQYF. The DNA for the CDR3 is TGTGCCAGCAGCTTACGGCTAGCGGGAGGTCTCGAGCAGTACTTC.